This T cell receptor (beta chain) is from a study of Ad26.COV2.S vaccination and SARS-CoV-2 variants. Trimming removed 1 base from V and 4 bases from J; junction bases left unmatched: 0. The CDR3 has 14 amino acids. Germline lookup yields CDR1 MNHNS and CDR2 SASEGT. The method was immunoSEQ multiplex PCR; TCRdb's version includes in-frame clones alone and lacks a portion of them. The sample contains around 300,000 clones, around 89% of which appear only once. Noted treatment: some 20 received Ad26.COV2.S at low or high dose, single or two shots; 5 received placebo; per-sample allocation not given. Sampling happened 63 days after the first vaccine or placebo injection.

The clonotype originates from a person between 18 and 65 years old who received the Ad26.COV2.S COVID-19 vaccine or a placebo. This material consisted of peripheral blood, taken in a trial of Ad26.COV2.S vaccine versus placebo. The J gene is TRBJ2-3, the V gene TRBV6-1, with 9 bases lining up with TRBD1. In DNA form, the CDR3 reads TGTGCCAGCAGTGAAGGGACAGGGGCAGATACGCAGTATTTT. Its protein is CASSEGTGADTQYF.